Listed below are T cell receptor beta chains from one sample, sequenced in a study of blood T cell repertoires in COVID-19. Profiling relied on immunoSEQ multiplex PCR, and the TCRdb table lists in-frame clones only, not all of them. The data show some 380,000 clones, around 90% seen once. Sequenced input: PBMCs or T cells enriched from blood (not recorded which). The receptor source for this set is a woman between 40 and 50 years old with acute COVID-19. Both conserved end residues are part of each CDR3. The D gene is left open where the match is weak. Not every row has a clone size; where given, it reads once, few, many or a size class.

cdr3_nt	cdr3_aa	v_call	j_call	clone_size	d_call
TGTGCCAGCAGTCAGGGGGGTCAAGAGACCCAGTACTTC	CASSQGGQETQYF	TRBV27	TRBJ2-5	NA	NA
TGTGCCAGCAGTCATACAGGGGTTTCCTACAATGAGCAGTTCTTC	CASSHTGVSYNEQFF	TRBV6-5	TRBJ2-1	NA	TRBD1
TGTGCCAGCTCACCCTTGGACAGCTACGAGCAGTACTTC	CASSPLDSYEQYF	TRBV18	TRBJ2-7	few	NA
TGCAGTGTTCGCTCTGGAAACACCATATATTTT	CSVRSGNTIYF	TRBV20-1	TRBJ1-3	NA	NA
TGTGCCAGCAGGGAGTCCAATGAGCAGTTCTTC	CASRESNEQFF	TRBV6-5	TRBJ2-1	once	NA
TGTGCCACCTCCGGAGTCTCCTACAATGAGCAGTTCTTC	CATSGVSYNEQFF	TRBV24-1	TRBJ2-1	NA	NA
TGTGCCAGCAGTGAGGCGAATGCAGGGCTATGGGGCTACACCTTC	CASSEANAGLWGYTF	TRBV6-1	TRBJ1-2	few	NA
TGTGCCAGCCGAACTAGCGGAACTAACACAGATACGCAGTATTTT	CASRTSGTNTDTQYF	TRBV7-9	TRBJ2-3	NA	TRBD2
TGTGCCAGTAGTCGTCCGGGACAGTCTAACTATGGCTACACCTTC	CASSRPGQSNYGYTF	TRBV19	TRBJ1-2	once	TRBD1
TGTGCCAGCAGCACTAGAGGCACAGATACGCAGTATTTT	CASSTRGTDTQYF	TRBV5-4	TRBJ2-3	NA	NA
TGTGCCAGCATCGCATTGGAGACCTACGAGCAGTACTTC	CASIALETYEQYF	TRBV2	TRBJ2-7	NA	NA
TGTGCCAGCAGTGTGGGACAGGACTCGGTTTTT	CASSVGQDSVF	TRBV2	TRBJ1-4	NA	TRBD1
TGTGCCACCAGTAATCAGGGAGAAAAACTGTTTTTT	CATSNQGEKLFF	TRBV24-1	TRBJ1-4	NA	NA
TGTGCCACCAGTGAAACGACAGGGGGAGGTAGTCAGCCCCAGCATTTT	CATSETTGGGSQPQHF	TRBV24-1	TRBJ1-5	few	TRBD1
TGTGCCAGCACCTTAGGGGCAGGGGATGGCTACACCTTC	CASTLGAGDGYTF	TRBV7-9	TRBJ1-2	NA	NA
TGTGCCAGCAGCCAAAGAAAAGGGACAGCTAATTCTGGTGGCTACACCTTC	CASSQRKGTANSGGYTF	TRBV3-1/TRBV3-2	TRBJ1-2	few	TRBD1
TGTGCCAGCAGTTTCCCACAACTAACCGGGGAGCTGTTTTTT	CASSFPQLTGELFF	TRBV27	TRBJ2-2	NA	NA
TGTGCCACCAGTGATCCCCGGACAGGGAACACTGAAGCTTTCTTT	CATSDPRTGNTEAFF	TRBV24-1	TRBJ1-1	NA	TRBD1
TGTGCCACCAGTGAGCAGGCTGGCTATGGCTACACCTTC	CATSEQAGYGYTF	TRBV24-1	TRBJ1-2	NA	NA
TGTGCCAGCGCAGGACAGGGTGGGGCGGAGCTGTTTTTT	CASAGQGGAELFF	TRBV2	TRBJ2-2	few	TRBD1
TGTGCCAGCAGCTTAGTGAGCGACAGGCGTCGCTCCTACGAGCAGTACTTC	CASSLVSDRRRSYEQYF	TRBV11-2	TRBJ2-7	NA	NA
TGTGCCTGGAGTGTACGTTTGCAGGGGAATTCACCCCTCCACTTT	CAWSVRLQGNSPLHF	TRBV30	TRBJ1-6	NA	NA
TGTGCCAGCAGTGATGGGGGGAACTATGGCTACACCTTC	CASSDGGNYGYTF	TRBV2	TRBJ1-2	NA	NA
TGTGCCAGCAGCCAAGGGCCGTTTGGTGGAAACACCATATATTTT	CASSQGPFGGNTIYF	TRBV3-1/TRBV3-2	TRBJ1-3	NA	NA
TGCGCCAGCAGCCAAGGGTACAACAGGGGGTACAATGAGCAGTTCTTC	CASSQGYNRGYNEQFF	TRBV4-1	TRBJ2-1	NA	TRBD1
TGTGCCAGTAGTATAGATACAGGGAAGTATAATGGCTACACCTTC	CASSIDTGKYNGYTF	TRBV19	TRBJ1-2	NA	NA
TGCAGTGCTACCCCCGACTTGGGAGCTTTCTTT	CSATPDLGAFF	TRBV20-1	TRBJ1-1	NA	NA
TGTGCCACCAGTGACCACAGGGGGAGCAATCAGCCCCAGCATTTT	CATSDHRGSNQPQHF	TRBV24-1	TRBJ1-5	NA	TRBD1
TGCGCCAGCAGCTTGTCGGACACCACAGATACGCAGTATTTT	CASSLSDTTDTQYF	TRBV5-1	TRBJ2-3	NA	NA
TGCGCCAGCAGCTTCCTGGGCGGGCCGTACAATGAGCAGTTCTTC	CASSFLGGPYNEQFF	TRBV5-1	TRBJ2-1	once	NA
TGTGCCAGCAGCTTAATTGGCAAAAATTCACCCCTCCACTTT	CASSLIGKNSPLHF	TRBV7-9	TRBJ1-6	NA	NA
TGTGCCAGCAGCTACACGACTAGCGGGGGCTACATTCAGTACTTC	CASSYTTSGGYIQYF	TRBV13	TRBJ2-4	NA	TRBD2
TGCGCCAGCAGCAGAAATCAGGGGACTGAAGCTTTCTTT	CASSRNQGTEAFF	TRBV10-2	TRBJ1-1	NA	NA
TGTGCCAGCAGTCGACAGATCAATCAGCCCCAGCATTTT	CASSRQINQPQHF	TRBV27	TRBJ1-5	NA	NA
TGCGCCAGCAGCCAAGTTGCAGGGGCGCCGGGGGGCTACACCTTC	CASSQVAGAPGGYTF	TRBV4-1	TRBJ1-2	NA	NA
TGTGCCAGCAGTTTATCGATGGGACAGCCGAACTATGGCTACACCTTC	CASSLSMGQPNYGYTF	TRBV27	TRBJ1-2	NA	TRBD1
TGTGCCAGCTCACCACCGGGGGGCTATGGCTACACCTTC	CASSPPGGYGYTF	TRBV18	TRBJ1-2	NA	NA
TGTGCCAGCAGCACCGGGACAGGGCCATACAATGAGCAGTTCTTC	CASSTGTGPYNEQFF	TRBV6-5	TRBJ2-1	NA	TRBD1
TGCGCCAGCAGCTTGGCGGCAGGGGTGAACACTGAAGCTTTCTTT	CASSLAAGVNTEAFF	TRBV5-1	TRBJ1-1	NA	NA
TGTGCCAGCAGTTTCGGGCACCCAGGGCAGCCCCAGCATTTT	CASSFGHPGQPQHF	TRBV28	TRBJ1-5	NA	NA
TGCAGCGTTACAGGGCCTGGAAACACCATATATTTT	CSVTGPGNTIYF	TRBV29-1	TRBJ1-3	NA	NA
TGTGCCAGTAGTAGACAGGCCCAGAACACTGAAGCTTTCTTT	CASSRQAQNTEAFF	TRBV19	TRBJ1-1	NA	NA
TGCGCCAGCAGCCCCCGACTAGCGGCCTACAATGAGCAGTTCTTC	CASSPRLAAYNEQFF	TRBV5-1	TRBJ2-1	NA	TRBD2
TGTGCCAGCAGCCAGCGGGGGGGCCCCACAGATACGCAGTATTTT	CASSQRGGPTDTQYF	TRBV4-2	TRBJ2-3	NA	TRBD2
TGTGCCAGCAGCTCGTCAGGAAACTCCTACGAGCAGTACTTC	CASSSSGNSYEQYF	TRBV7-9	TRBJ2-7	NA	NA
TGTGCCAGCAGCTTACTAGCGGGGGGGCTTATTAATGAGCAGTTCTTC	CASSLLAGGLINEQFF	TRBV7-9	TRBJ2-1	once	TRBD2
TGTGCCAGTAGCAGAGGCGATTCAGGGCCCTGGGACGGGGAGCTGTTTTTT	CASSRGDSGPWDGELFF	TRBV19	TRBJ2-2	NA	NA
TGTGCCAGCAGCTTAGGTCGGGGGGGCATGGGGCCCGCCGGGGAGCTGTTTTTT	CASSLGRGGMGPAGELFF	TRBV7-6	TRBJ2-2	NA	TRBD2
TGCAGCGTTAGAGACGCAGGGGGCGCGGATCAGCCCCAGCATTTT	CSVRDAGGADQPQHF	TRBV29-1	TRBJ1-5	NA	TRBD1
TGTGCCAGCAGCGGGGACATGGCCACCGGGGAGCTGTTTTTT	CASSGDMATGELFF	TRBV5-4	TRBJ2-2	NA	NA
TGTGCCAGCAGCGGACAGGGGTTGAGCGCTTTCTTT	CASSGQGLSAFF	TRBV9	TRBJ1-1	NA	TRBD1